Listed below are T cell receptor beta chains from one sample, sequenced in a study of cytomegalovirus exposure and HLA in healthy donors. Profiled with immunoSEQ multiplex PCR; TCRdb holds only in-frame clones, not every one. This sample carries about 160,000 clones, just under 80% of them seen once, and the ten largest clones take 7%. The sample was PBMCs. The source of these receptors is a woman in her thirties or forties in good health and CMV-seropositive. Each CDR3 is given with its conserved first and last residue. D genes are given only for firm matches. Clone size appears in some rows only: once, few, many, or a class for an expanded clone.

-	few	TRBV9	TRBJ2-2	CASSVAQGFGELFF	TGTGCCAGCAGCGTAGCCCAGGGGTTCGGGGAGCTGTTTTTT
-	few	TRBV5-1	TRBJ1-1	CASSLGGVRNTEAFF	TGCGCCAGCAGCTTGGGGGGGGTCCGTAACACTGAAGCTTTCTTT
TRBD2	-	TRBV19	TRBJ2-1	CASSIGLAGVYEQFF	TGTGCCAGTAGTATTGGGCTAGCGGGGGTCTATGAGCAGTTCTTC
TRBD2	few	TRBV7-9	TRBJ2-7	CASSLESGASYEQYF	TGTGCCAGCAGCTTAGAAAGCGGGGCCTCCTACGAGCAGTACTTC
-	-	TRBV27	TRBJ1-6	CASSFRESNSPLHF	TGTGCCAGCAGTTTCCGGGAGAGCAATTCACCCCTCCACTTT
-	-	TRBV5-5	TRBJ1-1	CASSSDSLTEAFF	TGTGCCAGCAGCTCGGACAGCCTCACTGAAGCTTTCTTT
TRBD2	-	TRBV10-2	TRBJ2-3	CASKAGGSGDTQYF	TGCGCCAGCAAGGCGGGGGGGTCCGGGGATACGCAGTATTTT
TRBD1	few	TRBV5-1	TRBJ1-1	CASSVEGQFEAFF	TGCGCCAGCAGCGTGGAGGGACAGTTCGAAGCTTTCTTT
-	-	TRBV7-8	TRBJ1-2	CASSHEVGPNYGYTF	TGTGCCAGCAGTCACGAGGTGGGGCCTAACTATGGCTACACCTTC
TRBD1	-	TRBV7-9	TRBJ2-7	CASSTGQGAYEQYF	TGTGCCAGCAGCACGGGACAGGGGGCTTACGAGCAGTACTTC
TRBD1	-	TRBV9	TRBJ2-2	CASSDDRQGNTGELFF	TGTGCCAGCAGCGACGATCGACAGGGGAACACCGGGGAGCTGTTTTTT
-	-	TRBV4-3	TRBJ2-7	CASSQDSSGAEQYF	TGCGCCAGCAGCCAAGATTCTTCAGGGGCCGAGCAGTACTTC
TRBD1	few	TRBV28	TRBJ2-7	CASKTSSGQGAVEQYF	TGTGCCAGCAAAACCTCGTCCGGACAGGGGGCCGTCGAGCAGTACTTC
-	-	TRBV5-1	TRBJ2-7	CASSSMSYEQYF	TGCGCCAGCAGCTCTATGTCCTACGAGCAGTACTTC
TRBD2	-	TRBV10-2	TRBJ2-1	CASSPSGGGYNEQFF	TGCGCCAGCAGTCCTAGCGGGGGGGGTTACAATGAGCAGTTCTTC
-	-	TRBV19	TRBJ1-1	CASSRDRYTEAFF	TGTGCCAGTAGTAGAGACAGATACACTGAAGCTTTCTTT
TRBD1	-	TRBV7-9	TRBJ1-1	CASSLDRDREAFF	TGTGCCAGCAGCTTAGATAGGGACAGGGAAGCTTTCTTT
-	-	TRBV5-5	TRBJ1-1	CASSLAGGSEAFF	TGTGCCAGCAGCTTGGCCGGAGGGTCTGAAGCTTTCTTT
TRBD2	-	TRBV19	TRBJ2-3	CASSIGATSGVDTQYF	TGTGCCAGTAGTATAGGGGCGACTAGCGGGGTTGATACGCAGTATTTT
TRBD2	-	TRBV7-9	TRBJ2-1	CASSPQAGAYNEQFF	TGTGCCAGCAGCCCCCAAGCGGGAGCTTACAATGAGCAGTTCTTC
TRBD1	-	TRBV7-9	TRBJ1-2	CASSSQGGDGYTF	TGTGCCAGCAGCTCACAGGGGGGGGATGGCTACACCTTC
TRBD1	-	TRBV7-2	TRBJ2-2	CASSQDRGFLTGELFF	TGTGCCAGCAGCCAGGACAGGGGGTTTCTTACCGGGGAGCTGTTTTTT
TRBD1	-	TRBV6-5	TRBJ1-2	CASRRTGQVDYGYTF	TGTGCCAGCAGACGAACTGGACAGGTGGACTATGGCTACACCTTC
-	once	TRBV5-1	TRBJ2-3	CASSAETGWADTQYF	TGCGCCAGCAGCGCAGAAACAGGTTGGGCAGATACGCAGTATTTT
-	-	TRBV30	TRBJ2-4	CAWSKARGWDIQYF	TGTGCCTGGAGTAAAGCACGGGGGTGGGACATTCAGTACTTC
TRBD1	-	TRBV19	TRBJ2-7	CASNDGTGRREQYF	TGTGCCAGTAACGACGGGACAGGGCGAAGAGAGCAGTACTTC
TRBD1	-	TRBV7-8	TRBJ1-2	CASSGGTDSYGYTF	TGTGCCAGCAGCGGGGGGACAGACAGCTATGGCTACACCTTC
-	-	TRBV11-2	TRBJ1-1	CASSFHQLNTEAFF	TGTGCCAGCAGCTTCCACCAGTTGAACACTGAAGCTTTCTTT
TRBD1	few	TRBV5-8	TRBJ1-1	CASSLVTGARGNTEAFF	TGTGCCAGCAGCTTGGTTACAGGGGCTCGGGGGAACACTGAAGCTTTCTTT
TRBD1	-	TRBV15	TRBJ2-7	CATSRDGTGVYEQYF	TGTGCCACCAGCAGAGATGGGACAGGGGTATACGAGCAGTACTTC
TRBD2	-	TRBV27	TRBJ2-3	CASRTGGANPDTQYF	TGTGCCAGCAGGACCGGGGGGGCGAATCCAGATACGCAGTATTTT
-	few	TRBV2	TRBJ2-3	CASSEVRRTVADTQYF	TGTGCCAGCAGTGAAGTTCGACGGACAGTCGCAGATACGCAGTATTTT
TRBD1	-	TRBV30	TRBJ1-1	CAWSVNWVGGLSTEAFF	TGTGCCTGGAGTGTGAACTGGGTAGGGGGCTTGAGCACTGAAGCTTTCTTT
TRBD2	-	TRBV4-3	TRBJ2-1	CASSQDRAGDNEQFF	TGCGCCAGCAGCCAAGACCGAGCGGGGGACAATGAGCAGTTCTTC
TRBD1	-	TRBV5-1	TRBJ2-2	CASSLFQGATGELFF	TGCGCCAGCAGCTTATTCCAGGGGGCTACGGGGGAGCTGTTTTTT
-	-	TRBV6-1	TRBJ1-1	CASSETDRTMNTEAFF	TGTGCCAGCAGTGAAACGGACAGAACCATGAACACTGAAGCTTTCTTT
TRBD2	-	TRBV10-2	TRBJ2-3	CASSKGLGANSDTQYF	TGCGCCAGCAGCAAAGGACTAGGAGCGAATTCAGATACGCAGTATTTT
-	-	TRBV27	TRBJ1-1	CASSRTQGTEAFF	TGTGCCAGCAGCCGCACACAGGGAACTGAAGCTTTCTTT
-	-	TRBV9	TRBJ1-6	CASSVAPRTGDSPLHF	TGTGCCAGCAGCGTAGCTCCCAGGACGGGGGATTCACCCCTCCACTTT
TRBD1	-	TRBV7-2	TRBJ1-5	CASSLVSTGYQPQHF	TGTGCCAGCAGCTTAGTTTCGACAGGGTATCAGCCCCAGCATTTT
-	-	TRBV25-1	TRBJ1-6	CASSPHGGGSPLHF	TGTGCCAGCAGTCCCCACGGGGGGGGTTCACCCCTCCACTTT
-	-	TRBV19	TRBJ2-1	CASIEGLTNEQFF	TGTGCCAGTATCGAGGGACTCACAAATGAGCAGTTCTTC
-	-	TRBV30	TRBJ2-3	CAWSVLQGSLTDTQYF	TGTGCCTGGAGTGTTCTTCAGGGGAGTTTAACAGATACGCAGTATTTT
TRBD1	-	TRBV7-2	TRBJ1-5	CASSSVGTANQPQHF	TGTGCCAGCAGCAGCGTCGGGACAGCAAATCAGCCCCAGCATTTT
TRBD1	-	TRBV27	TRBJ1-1	CASSMDRGRMNTEAFF	TGTGCCAGCAGCATGGACAGGGGGCGGATGAACACTGAAGCTTTCTTT
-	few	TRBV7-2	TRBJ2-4	CASSSLLGKKNIQYF	TGTGCCAGCAGCTCTCTGCTGGGCAAAAAAAACATTCAGTACTTC
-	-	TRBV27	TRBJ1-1	CASSLQGNAEAFF	TGTGCCAGCAGTTTACAGGGGAACGCTGAAGCTTTCTTT
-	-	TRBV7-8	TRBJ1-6	CASSLTEYNSPLHF	TGTGCCAGCAGCTTGACTGAGTATAATTCACCCCTCCACTTT
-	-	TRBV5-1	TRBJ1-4	CASSPGHSIPTNEKLFF	TGCGCCAGCAGCCCTGGACATTCCATACCAACTAATGAAAAACTGTTTTTT
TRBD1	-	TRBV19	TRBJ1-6	CASSLRPGQGNSPLHF	TGTGCCAGTAGTCTTAGACCCGGACAGGGAAATTCACCCCTCCACTTT
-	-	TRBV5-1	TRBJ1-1	CASSLGPRVNTEAFF	TGCGCCAGCAGCTTGGGCCCCAGGGTGAACACTGAAGCTTTCTTT
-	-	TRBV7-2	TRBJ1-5	CASSLVPRVGQPQHF	TGTGCCAGCAGCTTAGTTCCCAGGGTAGGACAGCCCCAGCATTTT
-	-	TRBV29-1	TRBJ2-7	CSVGAGNGYEQYF	TGCAGCGTGGGGGCCGGGAACGGTTACGAGCAGTACTTC
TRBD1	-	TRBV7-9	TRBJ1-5	CSSSKGQGVNQPQHF	TGTTCCAGCAGCAAGGGACAGGGCGTCAATCAGCCCCAGCATTTT
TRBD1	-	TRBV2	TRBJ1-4	CASIGQGAAANEKLFF	TGTGCCAGCATCGGACAGGGGGCGGCGGCTAATGAAAAACTGTTTTTT
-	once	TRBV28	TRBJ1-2	CASSFFQLYDGYTF	TGTGCCAGCAGTTTTTTTCAACTTTACGATGGCTACACCTTC
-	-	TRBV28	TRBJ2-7	CASSFSREQYF	TGTGCCAGCAGTTTCTCTCGCGAGCAGTACTTC
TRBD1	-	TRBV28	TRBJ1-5	CASFEKGQGASGQHF	TGTGCCAGTTTCGAAAAAGGACAGGGGGCATCGGGCCAGCATTTT
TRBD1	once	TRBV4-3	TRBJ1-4	CASSRERDRAEEKLFF	TGCGCCAGCAGCCGAGAGAGGGACAGGGCTGAGGAAAAACTGTTTTTT